Listed here are 20 T cell receptor beta chains from one sample, sequenced in a study of cytomegalovirus exposure and HLA in healthy donors. The study ran its PCR with 60 Vbeta and 13 Jbeta primers. The repertoire was sequenced with immunoSEQ multiplex PCR; TCRdb's copy has only in-frame clones and lacks some. This table has about 230,000 clones, just under 80% appearing once. The sample was PBMCs. Receptor source: a boy younger than 18 in good health and CMV-seronegative.

This clone occurred a few times. The V gene is TRBV15, the J gene TRBJ1-5; TRBD1 matches at 7 bases. The CDR3 contains 21 residues. Trimming took 1 base from V and 1 from J; bases not matched to a gene: 19. Germline V gene data show CDR1 as LNHNV and CDR2 as YYDKDF (reference sequence). The CDR3 protein is CATSRGTILDRTPLSNQPQHF. CDR3 in DNA: TGTGCCACCAGCAGAGGGACTATACTGGACAGGACACCTTTGAGCAATCAGCCCCAGCATTTT.

The J gene is TRBJ2-6, the V gene TRBV5-1, with D perhaps TRBD1 (5 bases). CDR1 and CDR2 from the germline V gene are SGHRS and YFSETQ. V dropped 0 bases and J dropped 2 bases, with 9 bases sitting between them. CDR3 length equals 16 residues. CDR3 residues: CASSLVGQPGANVLTF. The CDR3 DNA sequence: TGCGCCAGCAGCTTGGTGGGGCAGCCTGGGGCCAACGTCCTGACTTTC.

V gene TRBV5-1 combines with J gene TRBJ2-1; possible D gene TRBD1, 6 bases. Trimming cost V 4 bases and J 1 base, with 18 bases left between them. In germline, CDR1 is SGHRS, CDR2 YFSETQ. This CDR3 is built from 17 residues. The CDR3 loop is CASSPHNIQGSYNEQFF. The CDR3 bases are TGCGCCAGCAGCCCCCATAACATACAGGGATCCTACAATGAGCAGTTCTTC.

The genes are TRBV15 and TRBJ2-5, with 7 nucleotides matching TRBD2. The CDR3 totals 14 residues. J was trimmed by 1 base and V by 9 bases; bases with no gene match: 8. From germline, CDR1 is LNHNV and CDR2 YYDKDF (reference sequence). CDR3: CATSTSRRQETQYF. In nucleotides, the CDR3 is TGTGCCACTTCGACTAGCCGACGCCAAGAGACCCAGTACTTC.

The CDR3 sequence is CASSLTLRLAGDETQYF. In nucleotides, the CDR3 is TGTGCCAGCAGCCTCACATTACGGCTAGCGGGAGATGAGACCCAGTACTTC. The V gene is TRBV11-3, the J gene TRBJ2-5; 10 nucleotides agree with TRBD2. The V segment lost 5 bases and the J segment 5 bases; nucleotides outside the gene matches: 14. The CDR3 runs to 17 residues. CDR1 is SGHNT and CDR2 is YENEEA in the germline V gene.

In its sample, this clone was seen a few times. The chain joins TRBV7-7 to TRBJ1-1, with 12 bases identical to TRBD1. Germline values: CDR1 SSHAT, CDR2 FNYEAQ (reference sequence). CDR3 length: 18 amino acids. The chain's CDR3 is CAHLGPSRGDRGRTEAFF. For the CDR3, the DNA is TGTGCACACCTAGGCCCCTCGAGGGGGGACAGGGGGCGAACTGAAGCTTTCTTT.

This clone was seen more than once but under ten times. V is TRBV6-1 and J is TRBJ1-1, with 7 bases fitting TRBD1. V was pared by 5 bases and J by 3 bases, with 3 bases of the junction left unmatched. Germline assignment: CDR1 MNHNS and CDR2 SASEGT. The CDR3 has 13 residues. This CDR3 is CASSRDRDTEAFF. CDR3 DNA: TGTGCCAGCAGTCGAGACAGGGACACTGAAGCTTTCTTT.

The chain employs TRBV5-4 and TRBJ2-7; D possibly corresponds to TRBD1 (6 bases). Trimming took off 4 bases at V and 6 bases at J, with 17 bases between the two ends. The V gene's germline CDR1 is SGHNT and CDR2 YYREEE (reference sequence). This CDR3 is 14 amino acids long. The CDR3 sequence: CASSVGTIQREQYF. The CDR3, as DNA: TGTGCCAGCAGCGTGGGGACAATTCAACGCGAGCAGTACTTC. The full variable domain, in which reference TRBV5-4 and TRBJ2-7 provide the parts outside the CDR3, is ETGVTQSPTHLIKTRGQQVTLRCSSQSGHNTVSWYQQALGQGPQFIFQYYREEENGRGNFPPRFSGLQFPNYSSELNVNALELDDSALYLCASSVGTIQREQYFGPGTRLTVT.

CDR3 DNA: TGTGCCAGCAGTCCTGGGGGGACGGTTGAAGCTTTCTTT. Translation gives CASSPGGTVEAFF. The chain links TRBV27 to TRBJ1-1; D perhaps matches TRBD1 (5 bases). V lost 5 bases, J lost 7 bases, and 14 bases lay in between. Germline CDR1 is MNHEY and CDR2 is SMNVEV (reference sequence). The CDR3 loop spans 13 amino acids.

The V call is TRBV9, the J call TRBJ2-1; 9 positions agree with TRBD2. V was clipped by 0 bases and J by 10 bases; unmatched bases: 14. CDR3 length equals 17 residues. Germline CDR1 and CDR2: SGDLS and YYNGEE. Here the CDR3 reads CASSVGGAGGPPSEQFF. DNA of the CDR3: TGTGCCAGCAGCGTAGGAGGGGCGGGAGGGCCTCCGAGCGAGCAGTTCTTC.

The V and J genes are TRBV2 and TRBJ1-2, with 9 bases that match TRBD1. V shed 5 bases, J shed 4 bases, and the junction held 2 bases outside the gene matches. This CDR3 spans 13 amino acids. Germline CDR1 is SNHLY and CDR2 is FYNNEI. CDR3 amino acids: CASSTGGGYGYTF. The CDR3 nucleotides are TGTGCCAGCAGTACAGGGGGCGGCTATGGCTACACCTTC.

The chain carries TRBV5-6 and TRBJ2-1, with 8 nucleotides matching TRBD1. V lost 1 base, J lost 0 bases, and 12 bases stayed unmatched. CDR3 size: 19 residues. Germline CDR1 SGHDT, CDR2 YYEEEE. CDR3 bases: TGTGCCAGCAGCTTGCTCGCGACAGGGGTTCCCAGCTCCTACAATGAGCAGTTCTTC. This translates into CASSLLATGVPSSYNEQFF.

The genes are TRBV7-2 and TRBJ1-1; D is possibly TRBD1 (5 bases). Germline CDR1 and CDR2: SGHTA and FQGNSA. This CDR3 comprises 15 residues. Trimming shortened V by 1 base and J by 0 bases, and 9 bases separated the two germline ends. The DNA of the CDR3 is TGTGCCAGCAGCTTAGAACCGACAGTGAACACTGAAGCTTTCTTT. Translated: CASSLEPTVNTEAFF.

This chain connects TRBV10-2 to TRBJ2-3; TRBD2 agrees at 8 bases. The trim removed 10 bases at V and 5 bases at J, leaving 20 bases unmatched. The CDR3 extends over 17 amino acids. Germline V lookup: CDR1 WSHSY, CDR2 SAAADI. Here the CDR3 DNA reads TGCGCCACATTTCGGAGGGCCGGGAGGGCCCTTGAAGATACGCAGTATTTT. Amino acid sequence: CATFRRAGRALEDTQYF.

This chain uses TRBV5-1 with TRBJ1-2; D might be TRBD1 (5 bases). Germline assignment: CDR1 SGHRS and CDR2 YFSETQ. The CDR3 consists of 14 residues. Trimming stripped 2 bases from V and 4 bases from J, with 12 bases between. In DNA, the CDR3 is TGCGCCAGCAGCTTTTCGCCGGGGGGCTATGGCTACACCTTC. The encoded protein is CASSFSPGGYGYTF.

The genes are TRBV30 and TRBJ1-1; no firm D call. The CDR3 has 12 amino acids. Trimming cost V 0 bases and J 5 bases, with 7 bases left between them. Germline V gene data show CDR1 as GTSNPN and CDR2 as SVGIG (reference sequence). The CDR3 DNA sequence: TGTGCCTGGAGTGTGTGGAGGACTGAAGCTTTCTTT. As protein: CAWSVWRTEAFF.

The V call is TRBV5-6, the J call TRBJ2-5; 11 bases match TRBD2. The assigned J gene may be wrong: the sequence end matches TRBJ2-7 better. Germline-derived CDR1 and CDR2 are SGHDT and YYEEEE. The CDR3 covers 16 residues. The CDR3 nucleotides read TGTGCCAGCAGCTGGGAGGGACTAGCGGAGACCTACGAGCAGTACTTC. Translated, it gives CASSWEGLAETYEQYF.

The V call is TRBV11-3, the J call TRBJ2-1, with 14 nucleotides matching TRBD2. The trim removed 0 bases at V and 1 base at J, leaving 2 bases unmatched. The CDR3 is made up of 18 amino acids. Germline V lookup: CDR1 SGHNT, CDR2 YENEEA. CDR3 protein: CASSLEGTSGSSYNEQFF. DNA for the CDR3: TGTGCCAGCAGCTTAGAAGGGACTAGCGGGAGTTCCTACAATGAGCAGTTCTTC.

This clone was seen more than once but under ten times. The chain recombines TRBV6-5 with TRBJ2-5; maybe TRBD2 (5 bases). CDR1 and CDR2 from the germline V gene are MNHEY and SVGAGI. V lost 6 bases and J 2 bases, leaving 13 bases between the germline ends. The CDR3 spans 14 residues. CDR3 DNA sequence: TGTGCCAGCAGCCACGTTCGGGGTCAAGAGACCCAGTACTTC. It specifies CASSHVRGQETQYF.

The V call is TRBV6-5, the J call TRBJ1-2, with 7 bases fitting TRBD1. The ends lost 5 bases at V and 8 bases at J; junction bases unmatched: 11. The CDR3 extends over 14 amino acids. Germline values: CDR1 MNHEY, CDR2 SVGAGI. The CDR3 loop reads CASSPDRAGGGYTF. The CDR3 region has the DNA TGTGCCAGCAGTCCTGACAGGGCAGGGGGAGGCTACACCTTC.